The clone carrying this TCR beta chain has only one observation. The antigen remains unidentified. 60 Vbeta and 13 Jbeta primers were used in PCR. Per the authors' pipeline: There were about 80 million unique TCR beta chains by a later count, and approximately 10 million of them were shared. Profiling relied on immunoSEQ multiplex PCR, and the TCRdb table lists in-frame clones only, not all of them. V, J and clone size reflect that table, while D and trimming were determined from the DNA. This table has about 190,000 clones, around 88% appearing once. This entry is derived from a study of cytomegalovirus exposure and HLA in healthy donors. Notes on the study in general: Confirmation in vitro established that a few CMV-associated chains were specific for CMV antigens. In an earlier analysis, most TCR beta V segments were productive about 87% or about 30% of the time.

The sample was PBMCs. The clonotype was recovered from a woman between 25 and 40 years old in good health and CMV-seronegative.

CDR3 nucleotides: TGTGCCAGCAGCTCCCTGCGGGGGAGAGCGAATACGCAGTATTTT. It encodes CASSSLRGRANTQYF. The V call is TRBV11-2, the J call TRBJ2-3, with 7 bases identical to TRBD2. The CDR3 is 15 residues long. The J segment lost 7 bases and the V segment lost 4 bases, leaving 11 bases of the junction unmatched. Germline-derived CDR1 and CDR2 are SGHAT and FQNNGV.